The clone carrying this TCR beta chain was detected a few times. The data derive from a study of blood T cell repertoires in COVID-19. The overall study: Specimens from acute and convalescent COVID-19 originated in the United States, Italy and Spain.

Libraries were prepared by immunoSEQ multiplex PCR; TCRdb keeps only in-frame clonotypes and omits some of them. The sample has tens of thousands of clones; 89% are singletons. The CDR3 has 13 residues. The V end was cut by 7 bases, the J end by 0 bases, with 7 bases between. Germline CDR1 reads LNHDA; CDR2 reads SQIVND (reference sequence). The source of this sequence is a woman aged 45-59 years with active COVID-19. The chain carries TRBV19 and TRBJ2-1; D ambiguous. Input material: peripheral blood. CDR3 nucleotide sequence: TGTGCCAGTAACCCCAGCTCCTACAATGAGCAGTTCTTC. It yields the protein CASNPSSYNEQFF.